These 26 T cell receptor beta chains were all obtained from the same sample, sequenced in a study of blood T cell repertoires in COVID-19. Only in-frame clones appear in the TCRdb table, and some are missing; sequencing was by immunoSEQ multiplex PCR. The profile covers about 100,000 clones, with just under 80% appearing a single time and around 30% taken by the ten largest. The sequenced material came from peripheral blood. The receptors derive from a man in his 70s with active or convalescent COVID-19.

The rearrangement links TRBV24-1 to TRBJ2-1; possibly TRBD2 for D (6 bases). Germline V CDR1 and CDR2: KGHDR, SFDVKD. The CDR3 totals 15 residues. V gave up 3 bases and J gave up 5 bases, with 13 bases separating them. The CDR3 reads CATSDAGTAHNEQFF. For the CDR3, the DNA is TGTGCCACCAGTGATGCCGGGACTGCGCACAATGAGCAGTTCTTC.

The CDR3 protein is CASMLETEAFF. Written as DNA, the CDR3 is TGCGCCAGCATGTTAGAGACTGAAGCTTTCTTT. The chain has TRBV5-1 and TRBJ1-1; D gene unclear. The CDR3 is made up of 11 amino acids. Trimming left V 6 bases short and J 5 bases short, with 8 bases between. CDR1 is SGHRS, CDR2 YFSETQ, per germline.

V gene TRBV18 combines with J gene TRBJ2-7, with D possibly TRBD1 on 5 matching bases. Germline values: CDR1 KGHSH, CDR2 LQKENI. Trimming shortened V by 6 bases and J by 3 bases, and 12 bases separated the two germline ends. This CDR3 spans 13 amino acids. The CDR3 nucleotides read TGTGCCAGCTCGCGCGACGACAGCTACGAGCAGTACTTC. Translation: CASSRDDSYEQYF. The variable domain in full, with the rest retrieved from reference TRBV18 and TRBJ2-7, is NAGVMQNPRHLVRRRGQEARLRCSPMKGHSHVYWYRQLPEEGLKFMVYLQKENIIDESGMPKERFSAEFPKEGPSILRIQQVVRGDSAAYFCASSRDDSYEQYFGPGTRLTVT.

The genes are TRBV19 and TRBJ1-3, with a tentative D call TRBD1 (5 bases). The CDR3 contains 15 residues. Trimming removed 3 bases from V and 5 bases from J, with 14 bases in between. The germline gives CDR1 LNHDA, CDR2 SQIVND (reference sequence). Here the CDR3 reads CASSMPGKTRNTIYF. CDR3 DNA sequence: TGTGCCAGTAGTATGCCAGGGAAGACGAGAAACACCATATATTTT. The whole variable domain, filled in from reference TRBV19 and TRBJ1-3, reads DGGITQSPKYLFRKEGQNVTLSCEQNLNHDAMYWYRQDPGQGLRLIYYSQIVNDFQKGDIAEGYSVSREKKESFPLTVTSAQKNPTAFYLCASSMPGKTRNTIYFGEGSWLTVV.

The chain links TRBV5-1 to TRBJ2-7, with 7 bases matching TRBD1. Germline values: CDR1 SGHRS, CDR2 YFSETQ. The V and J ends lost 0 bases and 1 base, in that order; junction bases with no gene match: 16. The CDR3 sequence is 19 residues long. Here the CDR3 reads CASSLGMRQGQLKSYEQYF. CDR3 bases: TGCGCCAGCAGCTTGGGAATGCGACAGGGACAGTTAAAGTCCTACGAGCAGTACTTC.

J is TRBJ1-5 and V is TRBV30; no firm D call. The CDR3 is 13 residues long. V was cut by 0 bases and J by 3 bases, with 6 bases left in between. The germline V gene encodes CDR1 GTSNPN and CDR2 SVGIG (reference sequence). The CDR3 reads CAWSVRYNQPQHF. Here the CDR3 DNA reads TGTGCCTGGAGTGTACGCTACAATCAGCCCCAGCATTTT.

CDR3 sequence (DNA): TGCGCCAGCAGCTTTACAGGGGGGATTAACTATGGCTACACCTTC. The encoded protein is CASSFTGGINYGYTF. V gene TRBV5-1 combines with J gene TRBJ1-2, with 8 bases that match TRBD1. CDR3 length: 15 residues. J lost 1 base, V lost 2 bases, and 4 bases had no gene match. Per germline, CDR1 SGHRS and CDR2 YFSETQ.

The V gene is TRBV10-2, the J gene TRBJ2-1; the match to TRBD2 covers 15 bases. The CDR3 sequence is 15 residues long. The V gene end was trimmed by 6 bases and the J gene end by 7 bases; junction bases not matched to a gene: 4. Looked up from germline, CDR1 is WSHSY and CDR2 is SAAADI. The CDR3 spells CASSGLAGGQNEQFF. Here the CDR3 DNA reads TGCGCCAGCAGCGGACTAGCGGGGGGGCAAAATGAGCAGTTCTTC.

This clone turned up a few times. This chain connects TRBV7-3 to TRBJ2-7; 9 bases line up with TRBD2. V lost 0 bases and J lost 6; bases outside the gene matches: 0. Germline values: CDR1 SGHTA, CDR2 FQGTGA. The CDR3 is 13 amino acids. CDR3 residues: CASSLTLAGEQYF. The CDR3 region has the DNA TGTGCCAGCAGCTTAACACTAGCGGGCGAGCAGTACTTC.

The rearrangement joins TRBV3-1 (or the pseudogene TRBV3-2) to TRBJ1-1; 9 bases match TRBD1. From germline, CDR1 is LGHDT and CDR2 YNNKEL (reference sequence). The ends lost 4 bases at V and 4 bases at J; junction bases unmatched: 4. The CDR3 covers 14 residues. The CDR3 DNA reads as TGTGCCAGCAGCCCCTGGGGACAGGGCACTGAAGCTTTCTTT. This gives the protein CASSPWGQGTEAFF.

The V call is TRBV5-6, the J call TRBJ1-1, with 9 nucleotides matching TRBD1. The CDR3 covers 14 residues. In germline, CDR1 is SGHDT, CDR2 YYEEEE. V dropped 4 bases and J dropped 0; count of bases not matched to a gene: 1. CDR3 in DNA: TGTGCCAGCAGCGGGACAGGGCTGAACACTGAAGCTTTCTTT. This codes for CASSGTGLNTEAFF.

CDR3: CASSPDRGLGYTF. Written as DNA, the CDR3 is TGTGCCAGCAGTCCGGACAGGGGGCTTGGCTACACCTTC. This rearrangement joins TRBV12-3 or TRBV12-4 to TRBJ1-2; 11 bases line up with TRBD1. The CDR3 has 13 amino acids. The V and J ends lost 5 bases and 7 bases, in that order; junction bases with no gene match: 3.

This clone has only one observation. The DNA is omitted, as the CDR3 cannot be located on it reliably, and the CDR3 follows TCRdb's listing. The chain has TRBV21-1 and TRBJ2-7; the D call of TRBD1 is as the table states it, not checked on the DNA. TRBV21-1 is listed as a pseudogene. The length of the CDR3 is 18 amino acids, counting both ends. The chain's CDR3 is CASSKVALGAIVPYEQYF.

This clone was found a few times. The CDR3 region is CASGVGGLSDTQYF. The CDR3 nucleotides read TGTGCCAGCGGAGTAGGAGGGTTATCAGATACGCAGTATTTT. The chain uses TRBV25-1 and TRBJ2-3; D is possibly TRBD2 (6 bases). The ends were cut back, 8 bases at V and 4 bases at J, with 16 bases in the middle. Per the germline V gene, CDR1 is MGHDK and CDR2 is SYGVNS. The CDR3 runs to 14 residues.

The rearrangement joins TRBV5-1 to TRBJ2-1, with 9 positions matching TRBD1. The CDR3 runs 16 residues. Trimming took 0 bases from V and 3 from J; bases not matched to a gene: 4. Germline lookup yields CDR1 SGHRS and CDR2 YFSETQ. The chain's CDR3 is CASSLAGTGIYNEQFF. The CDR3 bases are TGCGCCAGCAGCTTGGCCGGGACAGGGATCTACAATGAGCAGTTCTTC.

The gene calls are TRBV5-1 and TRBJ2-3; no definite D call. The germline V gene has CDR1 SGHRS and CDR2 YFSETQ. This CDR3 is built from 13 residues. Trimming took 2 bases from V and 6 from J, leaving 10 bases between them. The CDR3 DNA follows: TGCGCCAGCAGCTTCGACCCCGGGGATACGCAGTATTTT. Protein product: CASSFDPGDTQYF.

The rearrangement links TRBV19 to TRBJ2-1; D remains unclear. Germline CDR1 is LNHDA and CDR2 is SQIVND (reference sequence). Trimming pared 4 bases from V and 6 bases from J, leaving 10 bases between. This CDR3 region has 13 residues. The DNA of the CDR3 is TGTGCCAGTAGTAGATACACCGCCAATGAGCAGTTCTTC. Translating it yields CASSRYTANEQFF.

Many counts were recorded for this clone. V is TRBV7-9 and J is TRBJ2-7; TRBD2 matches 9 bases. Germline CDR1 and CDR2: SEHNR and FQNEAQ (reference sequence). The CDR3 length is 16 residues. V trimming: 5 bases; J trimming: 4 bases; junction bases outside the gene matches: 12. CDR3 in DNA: TGTGCCAGCAGCCGTGCGGTTAGCGGGAGATCTTACGAGCAGTACTTC. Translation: CASSRAVSGRSYEQYF.

CDR3 region: CASTGTPYEQYF. DNA for the CDR3: TGTGCCAGCACGGGAACCCCCTACGAGCAGTACTTC. The rearrangement uses TRBV2 and TRBJ2-7; tentative D call: TRBD2 (5 bases). The V end lost 7 bases, the J end lost 2 bases, and 9 bases lay between the germline ends. The CDR3 extends over 12 amino acids. The germline CDR1 and CDR2 sequences are SNHLY and FYNNEI.

CDR3 amino acids: CASSSTPTGLSTPLHF. CDR3 nucleotides: TGCGCCAGCAGCTCGACTCCAACAGGGCTTTCAACACCCCTCCACTTT. The rearrangement joins TRBV5-1 to TRBJ1-6; the D gene is possibly TRBD1 (6 bases). Germline lookup yields CDR1 SGHRS and CDR2 YFSETQ. V lost 3 bases and J lost 11, with 21 bases in between. The CDR3 covers 16 residues.

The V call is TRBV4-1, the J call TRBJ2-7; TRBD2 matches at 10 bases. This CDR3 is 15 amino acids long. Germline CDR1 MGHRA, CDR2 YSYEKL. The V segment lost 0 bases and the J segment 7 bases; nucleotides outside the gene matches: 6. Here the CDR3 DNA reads TGCGCCAGCAGCCAAGACAAGAGCGGGAGGGGGGAGCAGTACTTC. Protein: CASSQDKSGRGEQYF.

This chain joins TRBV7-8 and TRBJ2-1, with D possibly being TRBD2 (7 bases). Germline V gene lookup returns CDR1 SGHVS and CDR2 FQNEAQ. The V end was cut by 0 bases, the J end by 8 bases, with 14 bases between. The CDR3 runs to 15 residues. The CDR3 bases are TGTGCCAGCAGCTTAGCGGGGGGGGGCCCGGATGAGCAGTTCTTC. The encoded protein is CASSLAGGGPDEQFF.

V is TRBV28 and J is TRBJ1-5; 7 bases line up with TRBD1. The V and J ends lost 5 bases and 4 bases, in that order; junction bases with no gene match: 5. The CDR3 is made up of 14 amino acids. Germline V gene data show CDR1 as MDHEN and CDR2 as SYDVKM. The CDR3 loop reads CASSEPGGNQPQHF. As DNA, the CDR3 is TGTGCCAGCAGTGAACCAGGGGGAAATCAGCCCCAGCATTTT.

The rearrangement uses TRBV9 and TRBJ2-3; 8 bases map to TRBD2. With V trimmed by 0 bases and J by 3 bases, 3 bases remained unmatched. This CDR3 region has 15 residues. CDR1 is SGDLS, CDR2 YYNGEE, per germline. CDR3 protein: CASSVGSSGTDTQYF. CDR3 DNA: TGTGCCAGCAGCGTAGGGTCTAGCGGGACAGATACGCAGTATTTT.

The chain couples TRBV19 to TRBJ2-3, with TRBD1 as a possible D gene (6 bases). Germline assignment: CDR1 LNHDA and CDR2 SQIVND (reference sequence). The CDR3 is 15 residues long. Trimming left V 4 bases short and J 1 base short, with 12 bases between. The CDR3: CASSTDSVRTDTQYF. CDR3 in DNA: TGTGCCAGTAGTACGGACAGTGTCCGCACAGATACGCAGTATTTT.

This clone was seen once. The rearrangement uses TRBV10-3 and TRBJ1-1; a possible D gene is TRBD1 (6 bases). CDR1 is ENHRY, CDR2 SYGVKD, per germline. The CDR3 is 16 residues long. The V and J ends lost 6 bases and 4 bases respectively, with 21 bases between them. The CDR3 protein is CAIRLQGGHRFTEAFF. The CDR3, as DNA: TGTGCCATCAGACTACAGGGAGGGCACAGGTTCACTGAAGCTTTCTTT.